This TCR beta chain was observed in a study of T cell changes during pregnancy in multiple sclerosis (dated by TCRdb to the late 2010s). About the study as a whole: In women with multiple sclerosis, the researchers looked at how the T cell repertoire shifted as pregnancy progressed.

A note on this clone: The antigen it binds to is not known. Per-nucleotide qualities are absent, and no much larger clonotype sits a single base away.

The library was generated by the immunoSEQ multiplex PCR assay. TCRdb re-hosts the immuneACCESS table, in-frame sequences only. Its copies lack some clones; in the studies checked, an unresolved V gene accounts for under half of them, and the cause for the rest is not known. The sample table shows 52,000 or so clones, and 90% are seen once. In total, the top ten clones hold around 0.58% of the sample. Trimmed from V: 2 bases; trimmed from J: 6 bases; junction bases lacking a gene match: 3. CDR1 and CDR2 were assigned from the germline V gene as KGHSH and LQKENI. The CDR3 holds 14 amino acids from the cysteine to the phenylalanine. Kept here is only the CDR3 DNA, which spans 42 bases and is read in frame from base 1.

The chain is made from TRBV18 and TRBJ2-1, and 8 bases in between align with TRBD2. The starting material was CD4+ T cells from peripheral blood mononuclear cells, obtained in the first trimester of pregnancy. The sequence was obtained from a female donor with multiple sclerosis, enrolled in a pregnancy study. The nucleotide sequence reads TGTGCCAGCTCACCAGGACTAGCAAGCAATGAGCAGTTCTTC. Its protein is CASSPGLASNEQFF. The reference TRBV18 and TRBJ2-1 proteins fill in what lies around the CDR3, so the full variable domain reads NAGVMQNPRHLVRRRGQEARLRCSPMKGHSHVYWYRQLPEEGLKFMVYLQKENIIDESGMPKERFSAEFPKEGPSILRIQQVVRGDSAAYFCASSPGLASNEQFFGPGTRLTVL.